This T cell receptor beta chain was documented in a study of spatial heterogeneity in lung cancer. This clonotype has just a few counts. The antigen is undetermined. Because the library targeted alpha chains, this beta chain is an off-target read whose size means little. TCRdb re-analysed the 5' RACE reads in MiXCR, keeping a single row per CDR3 protein. In the table there are 17,000 or so distinct CDR3 sequences, about 6.3% of which are singletons. Time point given: sample taken at primary tumor resection. Study-wide results and caveats: Counts that tracked tumor mutation counts were those of expanded intratumoral alpha and beta TCRs.

Germline V lookup: CDR1 WSHSY, CDR2 SAAADI. CDR3 length: 14 amino acids. V was trimmed by 7 bases and J by 3 bases, leaving 13 bases between them. The chain recombines TRBV10-2 with TRBJ2-1; D possibly corresponds to TRBD1 (5 bases). The receptor was isolated from a male donor with early-stage non-small cell lung cancer. This specimen consisted of lung tumor tissue, obtained at surgery. The CDR3 DNA reads TGCGCCAGCACCTGGGGCCTACACTACAATGAGCAGTTCTTC. It codes for CASTWGLHYNEQFF.